The 26 T cell receptor beta chains given below trace back to one sample, sequenced in a study of OX40 agonist ivuxolimab in advanced cancers. Sequencing was performed with immunoSEQ multiplex PCR; in TCRdb, only in-frame clones are kept and a portion is missing. Found here are around 15,000 clones, about nine tenths of them singletons; the top ten hold about 30%. Source: CD4+ or CD8+ T cells sorted from blood, taken in a trial of the OX40 agonist ivuxolimab. These receptors originate from an adult with an advanced solid tumor such as melanoma, head and neck, liver or kidney cancer.

The chain uses TRBV5-5 and TRBJ2-5; 8 nucleotides agree with TRBD1. In germline, CDR1 is SGHKS, CDR2 YYEKEE (reference sequence). The CDR3 covers 13 residues. Trimming cost V 4 bases and J 5 bases; bases outside gene matches: 4. CDR3 in DNA: TGTGCCAGCAGCATGGACAGGGCTGAGACCCAGTACTTC. Its protein product is CASSMDRAETQYF.

The gene calls are TRBV9 and TRBJ1-6, with TRBD1 matching over 10 bases. J was trimmed by 10 bases and V by 4 bases; bases with no gene match: 17. The CDR3 is 18 residues long. Germline CDR1 reads SGDLS; CDR2 reads YYNGEE. CDR3 in amino acids: CASSTARDRGRVRSPLHF. CDR3 DNA: TGTGCCAGCAGCACTGCCCGGGACAGGGGTCGGGTGAGGTCACCCCTCCACTTT.

This chain connects TRBV5-4 to TRBJ2-1, with 7 nucleotides matching TRBD2. This CDR3 spans 13 amino acids. Germline V gene sequence: CDR1 SGHNT, CDR2 YYREEE (reference sequence). J was trimmed by 11 bases and V by 3 bases; bases with no gene match: 8. The CDR3 DNA reads as TGTGCCAGCAGCTCCGGACTAGATTTCCAGCAGTTCTTC. This translates into CASSSGLDFQQFF.

This sequence joins TRBV19 and TRBJ2-1; D remains ambiguous. Trimming took off 3 bases at V and 6 bases at J, with 12 bases between the two ends. From germline, CDR1 is LNHDA and CDR2 SQIVND (reference sequence). This CDR3 contains 14 residues. The DNA of the CDR3 is TGTGCCAGTAGTATTGGGGTACTTTCCAATGAGCAGTTCTTC. Translating it yields CASSIGVLSNEQFF.

The table lists this clone with a few counts. V gene TRBV5-6 combines with J gene TRBJ2-4; D call uncertain. V was cut by 0 bases and J by 7 bases, with 5 bases left in between. This CDR3 is 12 amino acids long. From germline, CDR1 is SGHDT and CDR2 YYEEEE. The CDR3 sequence is CASSLVGNIQYF. The CDR3 DNA is TGTGCCAGCAGCTTGGTTGGTAACATTCAGTACTTC.

The gene calls are TRBV10-2 and TRBJ2-3; D not certain. This CDR3 contains 14 residues. V was shortened by 5 bases and J by 3 bases, with 12 bases between the two germline ends. Germline V gene sequence: CDR1 WSHSY, CDR2 SAAADI. CDR3 bases: TGCGCCAGCAGTCAGAGTTTGGGGACAGATACGCAGTATTTT. This codes for CASSQSLGTDTQYF.

The gene calls are TRBV5-1 and TRBJ2-7; 7 positions match TRBD1. V lost 1 base, J lost 1 base, and 5 bases stayed unmatched. CDR3 length: 15 amino acids. Germline CDR1 reads SGHRS; CDR2 reads YFSETQ. The CDR3 reads CASSLFQGESYEQYF. In DNA, the CDR3 is TGCGCCAGCAGCTTGTTCCAGGGGGAATCCTACGAGCAGTACTTC.

CDR3 coding DNA: TGTGCCAGCAGCCATCAGGGCAATGAGCAGTTCTTC. Its translation: CASSHQGNEQFF. The rearrangement links TRBV7-9 to TRBJ2-1, with D possibly TRBD1 on 5 matching bases. The length of the CDR3 is 12 residues. The V end was cut by 5 bases, the J end by 6 bases, with 8 bases between. Per germline, CDR1 SEHNR and CDR2 FQNEAQ (reference sequence).

The rearrangement joins TRBV9 to TRBJ2-3; 8 bases fit TRBD2. The junction had 9 bases not matched to a gene; V was cut back by 3 bases and J by 3 bases. The CDR3 consists of 16 residues. Germline-derived CDR1 and CDR2 are SGDLS and YYNGEE. CDR3 DNA: TGTGCCAGCAGCGCTAGCCGGGGACTAGTGACAGATACGCAGTATTTT. It specifies CASSASRGLVTDTQYF. Full variable domain (outside the CDR3, taken from reference TRBV9 and TRBJ2-3): DSGVTQTPKHLITATGQRVTLRCSPRSGDLSVYWYQQSLDQGLQFLIQYYNGEERAKGNILERFSAQQFPDLHSELNLSSLELGDSALYFCASSASRGLVTDTQYFGPGTRLTVL.

The chain has TRBV19 and TRBJ2-3, with TRBD2 identical over 9 bases. The CDR3 is made up of 15 amino acids. Germline V gene data show CDR1 as LNHDA and CDR2 as SQIVND (reference sequence). V lost 1 base and J lost 6; bases outside the gene matches: 5. This CDR3 is CASSIGGLAGDTQYF. As DNA, the CDR3 is TGTGCCAGTAGTATAGGGGGACTAGCCGGGGATACGCAGTATTTT.

This clone was detected only once. J is TRBJ2-7 and V is TRBV11-3, with D maybe TRBD2 (5 bases). V was clipped by 0 bases and J by 2 bases, with 11 bases between them. Germline loops: CDR1 SGHNT, CDR2 YENEEA. This CDR3 comprises 15 residues. CDR3 amino acids: CASSLDSGVPYEQYF. CDR3 sequence (DNA): TGTGCCAGCAGCTTAGATTCCGGGGTACCCTACGAGCAGTACTTC.

Comment on this clone: A single base separates this from a much larger clone, so it may be a read error. The chain couples TRBV5-5 to TRBJ2-7, with 10 bases that match TRBD2. Germline values: CDR1 SGHKS, CDR2 YYEKEE (reference sequence). The V segment lost 3 bases and the J segment 4 bases; nucleotides outside the gene matches: 7. The CDR3 totals 15 residues. The CDR3 region is CASSSWLAGEYEQYF. CDR3 bases: TGTGCCAGCAGCTCCTGGCTAGCGGGAGAGTACGAGCAGTACTTC.

This chain connects TRBV6-5 to TRBJ2-7, with TRBD2 matching 11 bases. The CDR3 covers 15 residues. V lost 2 bases, J lost 4 bases, and 4 bases stayed unmatched. Germline lookup yields CDR1 MNHEY and CDR2 SVGAGI. CDR3 bases: TGTGCCAGCAGTTACCAACTAGCGGGGGTTTACGAGCAGTACTTC. Amino acid sequence: CASSYQLAGVYEQYF.

The chain's CDR3 is CASSPGINSNYGYTF. CDR3 coding DNA: TGTGCCAGCAGTCCAGGCATCAACTCTAACTATGGCTACACCTTC. The chain has TRBV6-6 and TRBJ1-2; D gene unclear. V was shortened by 5 bases and J by 0 bases, with 13 bases between the two germline ends. The CDR3 consists of 15 residues. The V gene's germline CDR1 is MNHNY and CDR2 SVGAGI (reference sequence).

The chain employs TRBV11-2 and TRBJ2-7, with D maybe TRBD2 (5 bases). Trimming cost V 5 bases and J 0 bases, with 8 bases left between them. This CDR3 comprises 13 residues. Germline V gene data show CDR1 as SGHAT and CDR2 as FQNNGV. CDR3 amino acids: CASSTGYSYEQYF. In nucleotides, the CDR3 is TGTGCCAGCAGCACGGGATACTCCTACGAGCAGTACTTC. Filled out from reference TRBV11-2 and TRBJ2-7, the complete variable domain reads EAGVAQSPRYKIIEKRQSVAFWCNPISGHATLYWYQQILGQGPKLLIQFQNNGVVDDSQLPKDRFSAERLKGVDSTLKIQPAKLEDSAVYLCASSTGYSYEQYFGPGTRLTVT.

This chain joins TRBV5-4 and TRBJ1-2, with D possibly being TRBD1 (6 bases). Germline V CDR1 and CDR2: SGHNT, YYREEE (reference sequence). The V end lost 2 bases, the J end lost 1 base, and 12 bases lay between the germline ends. This CDR3 is 15 amino acids long. The CDR3 here is CASSFVGGVNYGYTF. Here the CDR3 DNA reads TGTGCCAGCAGCTTCGTGGGGGGCGTTAACTATGGCTACACCTTC. The full variable domain, in which reference TRBV5-4 and TRBJ1-2 provide the parts outside the CDR3, is ETGVTQSPTHLIKTRGQQVTLRCSSQSGHNTVSWYQQALGQGPQFIFQYYREEENGRGNFPPRFSGLQFPNYSSELNVNALELDDSALYLCASSFVGGVNYGYTFGSGTRLTVV.

This chain joins TRBV19 and TRBJ2-3; the D is unclear. Germline V gene data show CDR1 as LNHDA and CDR2 as SQIVND (reference sequence). The CDR3 spans 13 residues. The V gene lost 2 bases and the J gene lost 5 bases, with 8 bases spanning the gap. As DNA, the CDR3 is TGTGCCAGTAGTATACTACCAGTAGATACGCAGTATTTT. Translated, it gives CASSILPVDTQYF.

V usage is TRBV29-1 and J usage is TRBJ2-3; D is tentatively TRBD1 or TRBD2 (5 bases each). The CDR3 covers 19 residues. V was pared by 2 bases and J by 2 bases, with 26 bases between. Germline assignment: CDR1 SQVTM and CDR2 ANQGSEA. CDR3 sequence reads: CSVEYPETGTIRNTDTQYF. The CDR3 DNA sequence: TGCAGCGTTGAATACCCAGAAACCGGGACCATAAGAAACACAGATACGCAGTATTTT.

V usage is TRBV12-5 and J usage is TRBJ1-5, with 7 bases lining up with TRBD1. This CDR3 is built from 15 residues. CDR1 is LGHNT and CDR2 is FRNRAP in the germline V gene. Losses at the gene ends were 5 bases for V and 3 bases for J; bases not matched to a gene: 7. CDR3 DNA sequence: TGTGCTAGTGGTGTGACAGGGCCCTCCAATCAGCCCCAGCATTTT. This sequence encodes CASGVTGPSNQPQHF.

This chain links TRBV5-1 with TRBJ2-3; D gene uncertain. The CDR3 loop spans 16 amino acids. Germline assignment: CDR1 SGHRS and CDR2 YFSETQ. Trimming removed 0 bases from V and 0 bases from J, with 11 bases in between. The CDR3: CASSLEPAGSTDTQYF. CDR3 coding DNA: TGCGCCAGCAGCTTGGAGCCCGCAGGTAGCACAGATACGCAGTATTTT.

The V gene is TRBV30, the J gene TRBJ1-2, with a weak D call TRBD1 (6 bases). Deletions cut 0 bases from V and 6 bases from J, with 17 bases between. There are 15 residues in the CDR3. CDR1 GTSNPN and CDR2 SVGIG come from the germline V gene (reference sequence). The CDR3 nucleotides are TGTGCCTGGAGTGTAATCTGGGGGGGCGGTGATGGCTACACCTTC. Translating it yields CAWSVIWGGGDGYTF.

This clone was counted a single time. J is TRBJ2-5 and V is TRBV6-9; 8 bases are a match to TRBD2. The CDR3 runs to 14 residues. After removal of 4 bases from V and 4 bases from J, the junction contained 5 bases not matched to a gene. Germline CDR1 is MNHGY and CDR2 is SVAAGI. The CDR3 reads CASSFGLARETQYF. For the CDR3, the DNA is TGTGCCAGCAGTTTTGGACTAGCCCGAGAGACCCAGTACTTC.

This clone was seen only once. The chain employs TRBV5-1 and TRBJ1-5, with D unclear. The V and J ends lost 1 base and 1 base respectively, with 9 bases between them. Germline CDR1 and CDR2: SGHRS and YFSETQ. The CDR3 has 15 residues. CDR3 loop: CASSLIQHSNQPQHF. The CDR3 DNA reads as TGCGCCAGCAGCTTGATACAACACAGCAATCAGCCCCAGCATTTT. The complete variable domain, with remaining parts taken from reference TRBV5-1 and TRBJ1-5, reads KAGVTQTPRYLIKTRGQQVTLSCSPISGHRSVSWYQQTPGQGLQFLFEYFSETQRNKGNFPGRFSGRQFSNSRSEMNVSTLELGDSALYLCASSLIQHSNQPQHFGDGTRLSIL.

CDR3 sequence (DNA): TGCGCCAGCAGCTTGGTGGGACAGCTTCCCGACGAGCAGTACTTC. Protein sequence: CASSLVGQLPDEQYF. The genes are TRBV5-1 and TRBJ2-7, with 7 bases aligning to TRBD1. CDR3 length equals 15 residues. CDR1 is SGHRS, CDR2 YFSETQ, per germline. The V gene end was trimmed by 0 bases and the J gene end by 5 bases; junction bases not matched to a gene: 8.

The CDR3 protein is CAWATGDVPGNTIYF. CDR3 in DNA: TGTGCCTGGGCTACAGGGGACGTCCCTGGAAACACCATATATTTT. The chain combines TRBV30 with TRBJ1-3, with TRBD1 identical over 7 bases. Trimming at V came to 5 bases and at J to 2 bases, leaving 9 bases not matched to a gene. CDR1 and CDR2 from the germline V gene are GTSNPN and SVGIG (reference sequence). This CDR3 comprises 15 residues. Drawing the rest from reference TRBV30 and TRBJ1-3, the complete variable domain is SQTIHQWPATLVQPVGSPLSLECTVEGTSNPNLYWYRQAAGRGLQLLFYSVGIGQISSEVPQNLSASRPQDRQFILSSKKLLLSDSGFYLCAWATGDVPGNTIYFGEGSWLTVV.

The chain combines TRBV4-3 with TRBJ2-1; 7 positions agree with TRBD2. With V trimmed by 4 bases and J by 10 bases, 16 bases remained unmatched. The CDR3 totals 16 residues. Per the germline V gene, CDR1 is LGHNA and CDR2 is YSLEER. CDR3 in DNA: TGCGCCAGCAGCCTCCGTAGCGGGTCCCGCATCTACGAGCAGTTCTTC. Encoded protein: CASSLRSGSRIYEQFF.